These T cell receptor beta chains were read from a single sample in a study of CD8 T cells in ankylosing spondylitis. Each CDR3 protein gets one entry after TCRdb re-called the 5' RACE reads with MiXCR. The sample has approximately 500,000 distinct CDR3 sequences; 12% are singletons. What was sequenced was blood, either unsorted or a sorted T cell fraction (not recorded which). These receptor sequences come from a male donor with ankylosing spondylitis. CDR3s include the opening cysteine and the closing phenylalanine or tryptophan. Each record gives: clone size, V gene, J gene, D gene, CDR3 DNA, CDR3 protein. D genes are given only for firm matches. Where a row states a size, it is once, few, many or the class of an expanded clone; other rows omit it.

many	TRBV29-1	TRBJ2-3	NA	TGCAGCGTTGCCTGGACGGCTAGCACAGATACGCAGTATTTT	CSVAWTASTDTQYF
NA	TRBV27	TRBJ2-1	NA	TGTGCCAGCAGTCCCGGGACGGGCGTCTACAATGAGCAGTTCTTC	CASSPGTGVYNEQFF
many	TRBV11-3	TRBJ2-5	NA	TGTGCCAGCAGGTTAGAAGAGACCCAGTACTTC	CASRLEETQYF
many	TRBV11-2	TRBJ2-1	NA	TGTGCCAGCAGCTTAATCCAGAAGCAGTTCTTC	CASSLIQKQFF
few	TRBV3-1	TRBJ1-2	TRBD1	TGTGCCAGCAGCCATCTTGTTGACAGGGAAGGCTACACCTTC	CASSHLVDREGYTF
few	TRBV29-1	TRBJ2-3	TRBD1	TGCAGCGCCATCGACAGGGGGAAGATCACAGATACGCAGTATTTT	CSAIDRGKITDTQYF
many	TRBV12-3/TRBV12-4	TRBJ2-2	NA	TGTGCCAGCAGCCTCGGGATGGGAGACACCGGGGAGCTGTTTTTT	CASSLGMGDTGELFF
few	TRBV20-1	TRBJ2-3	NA	TGCAGTGGTAGCCCAGGAGGGGGAGCAACAGATACGCAGTATTTT	CSGSPGGGATDTQYF
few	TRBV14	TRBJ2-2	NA	TGTGCCAGCAGCCCAGCAAACGGGAAGACCCCCAAGGTGTTTTTT	CASSPANGKTPKVFF
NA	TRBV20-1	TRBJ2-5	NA	TGCAGTGCTACGGACAGAGCCCAAGAGACCCAGTACTTC	CSATDRAQETQYF
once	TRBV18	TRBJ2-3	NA	TGTGCCAGCTCACCACCTTCGCAGGGCCGCGTTAGCACAGATACGCAGTATTTT	CASSPPSQGRVSTDTQYF
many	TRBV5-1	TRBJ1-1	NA	TGCGCCAGCAGCAACACAGGGAACACTGAAGCTTTCTTT	CASSNTGNTEAFF
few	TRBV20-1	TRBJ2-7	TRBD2	TGCAGTTTTAGTCCCTCACCGGGACTAGACTACGAGCAGTACTTC	CSFSPSPGLDYEQYF
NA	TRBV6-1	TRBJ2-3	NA	TGTGCCAGCAGAGAGGGACACTGGGGGACAGATACGCAGTATTTT	CASREGHWGTDTQYF
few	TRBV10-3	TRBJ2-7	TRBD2	TGTGCCGCAAAGACTAGCGGGAGTTACGAGCAGTACTTC	CAAKTSGSYEQYF
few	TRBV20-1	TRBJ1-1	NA	TGCAGTGCTTTCTCACAGGGACCTGAAGCTTTCTTT	CSAFSQGPEAFF
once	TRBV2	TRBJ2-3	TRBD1	TGTGCCAGGAAGCAGGGGGAGTCTGCGTCCACGCAGTATTTT	CARKQGESASTQYF
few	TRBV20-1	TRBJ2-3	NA	TGCAGTGCGGCATTTTGGGATACGCAGTATTTT	CSAAFWDTQYF
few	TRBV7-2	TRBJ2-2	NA	TGTGCCAGCAGCTTAGTCCGGGACACCGGGGAGCTGTTTTTT	CASSLVRDTGELFF
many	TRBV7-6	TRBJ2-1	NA	TGTGCCAGCACCCCTGGGAGCTCCTACAATGAGCAGTTCTTC	CASTPGSSYNEQFF
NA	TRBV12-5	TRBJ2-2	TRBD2	TGTGCTAGTGGTTTGCCTAGCGGGAGGGCGGACACCGGGGAGCTGTTTTTT	CASGLPSGRADTGELFF
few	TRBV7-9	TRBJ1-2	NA	TGTGCCAGCAGCGTCGCCCTTAGACAGTCCTATGGCTACACCTTC	CASSVALRQSYGYTF
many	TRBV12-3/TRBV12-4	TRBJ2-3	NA	TGTGCCAGCAGTTTAGGGGGGACCCCCACAGATACGCAGTATTTT	CASSLGGTPTDTQYF
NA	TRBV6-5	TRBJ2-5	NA	TGTGCCAGCAGTTACTCGGCGGCCGGCCAAGAGACCCAGTACTTC	CASSYSAAGQETQYF
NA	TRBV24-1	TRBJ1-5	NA	TGTGCCACCAGTGATTCGGGCCCGCAGCCCCAGCATTTT	CATSDSGPQPQHF
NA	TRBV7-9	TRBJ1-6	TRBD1	TGTGCCAGCACCGGGACAGAGAATTCACCCCTCCACTTT	CASTGTENSPLHF
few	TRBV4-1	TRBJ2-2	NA	TGCGCCAGCAGCCAAGGAAGGGGCGGGGTCACCGGGGAGCTGTTTTTT	CASSQGRGGVTGELFF
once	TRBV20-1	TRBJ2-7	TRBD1	TGCTGCGCTAGAGATCGGCAAGCCGGGACAGCCGCCTACGAGCAGTACTTC	CCARDRQAGTAAYEQYF
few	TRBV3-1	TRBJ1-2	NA	TGTGCCAGCAGCCATGACCTAGCCAACTATGGCTACACCTTC	CASSHDLANYGYTF
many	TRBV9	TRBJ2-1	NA	TGTGCCAGCAGCGTAGAAGCGGTTTGGCTCAATGAGCAGTTCTTC	CASSVEAVWLNEQFF
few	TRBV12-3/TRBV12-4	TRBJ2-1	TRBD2	TGTGCCAGCAGTGACCTCGGGACTAGCGGGAGGGTTCCCTACAATGAGCAGTTCTTC	CASSDLGTSGRVPYNEQFF
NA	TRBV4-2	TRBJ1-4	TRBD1	TGTGCCAGCAGCCGGGACAGGGCAACTAATGAAAAACTGTTTTTT	CASSRDRATNEKLFF
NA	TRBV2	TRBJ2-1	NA	TGTGCCAGCATGGGCAGGGGATTCTACAATGAGCAGTTCTTC	CASMGRGFYNEQFF
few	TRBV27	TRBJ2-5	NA	TGTGCCAGCAGTTTAATGGGGCCGGGACCCCAGAGGACCCAGTACTTC	CASSLMGPGPQRTQYF
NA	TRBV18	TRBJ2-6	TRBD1	TGTGCCAGCTCACCACCGTGGGCCGGGACAGGGGGCTCTGGGGCCAACGTCCTGACTTTC	CASSPPWAGTGGSGANVLTF
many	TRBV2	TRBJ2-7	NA	TGTGCCAGCAGCGACTCCTCCTACGAGCAGTACTTC	CASSDSSYEQYF